This T cell receptor beta chain was sequenced during a study of regulatory T cells in long-lasting Graves disease. The time point here: persistent/refractory GD, antithyroid drugs over 5 years with positive TRAb. TCR sequences were obtained from RNA taken from PBMCs. Trimming removed 3 bases at V and 5 bases at J, with 10 bases between. CDR1 and CDR2 from the germline V gene are SQVTM and ANQGSEA. The CDR3 totals 12 residues. This clonotype was seen at least ten times. According to the study, TCR beta libraries were built with iRepertoire HTBI primers and CDR3-region Arm-PCR. TCRdb re-called the multiplex PCR reads through MiXCR, storing one row per CDR3 protein. The table records roughly 450,000 distinct CDR3 sequences, approximately 23% of them present only once.

The source is a female donor with Graves disease. The sample was peripheral blood mononuclear cells (PBMCs), taken when the disease was refractory, from a patient treated with antithyroid drugs. V and J are TRBV29-1 and TRBJ1-2; no clear D. Here the CDR3 reads CSVDSGIYGYTF. In DNA form, the CDR3 reads TGCAGCGTTGATAGCGGGATTTATGGCTACACCTTC. Full variable domain (outside the CDR3, taken from reference TRBV29-1 and TRBJ1-2): SAVISQKPSRDICQRGTSLTIQCQVDSQVTMMFWYRQQPGQSLTLIATANQGSEATYESGFVIDKFPISRPNLTFSTLTVSNMSPEDSSIYLCSVDSGIYGYTFGSGTRLTVV.